This T cell receptor (beta chain) is drawn from a study of T cells in Graves' hyperthyroidism and ophthalmopathy. This clonotype has a count of ten or more. This CDR3 has 19 amino acids. V was clipped by 1 base and J by 0 bases; unmatched bases: 7. Germline V gives CDR1 SGHTA, CDR2 FQGNSA. Amplification yielded TCR beta CDR3 regions, with RNA transcripts as the source. Primed by the HTBI set, a first-round RT-PCR was run on the TCR CDR3. TCRdb used MiXCR to reprocess the multiplex PCR reads, holding one entry per CDR3 protein. In the table there are approximately 600,000 distinct CDR3 sequences, under 20% of which are singletons.

V usage is TRBV7-2 and J usage is TRBJ2-2, with 11 bases fitting TRBD2. The sequenced sample consisted of blood. The receptor comes from a woman younger than 45 with Graves' hyperthyroidism. CDR3 region: CASSLEGLAVLTNTGELFF. As DNA, the CDR3 is TGTGCCAGCAGCTTAGAGGGACTAGCGGTCTTAACGAACACCGGGGAGCTGTTTTTT.